Listed below are T cell receptor beta chains from one sample, sequenced in a study of T cell clonotyping in hematopoietic cell transplantation. Repertoires were generated with immunoSEQ multiplex PCR, while TCRdb's copy carries only in-frame clones and drops some. The sample comprises some 9,100 clones, 81% of which are singletons, and more than 4.5% rests with the top ten. The sample consisted of peripheral blood mononuclear cells, taken 180 days after allogeneic stem cell transplant. The origin of the receptors is a female patient aged 50-60 years who had an allogeneic stem cell transplant from an unrelated donor, so the T cells may come from the graft donor. Some clones in this sample may be carry-over from other donors' samples. Both conserved end residues are part of each CDR3. The order of the fields is J gene, clone size, V gene, D gene, CDR3 protein, CDR3 DNA. A D gene is named only where the DNA matches it firmly. Where a row states a size, it is once, few, many or the class of an expanded clone; other rows omit it.

j_call: TRBJ1-2
clone_size: NA
v_call: TRBV25-1
d_call: TRBD1
cdr3_aa: CASSVLTGGGGYTF
cdr3_nt: TGTGCCAGCAGTGTCCTGACAGGGGGCGGCGGCTACACCTTC

j_call: TRBJ2-7
clone_size: NA
v_call: TRBV6-6
d_call: NA
cdr3_aa: CASSYSSHYEQYF
cdr3_nt: TGTGCCAGCAGTTACTCGTCTCACTACGAGCAGTACTTC

j_call: TRBJ1-5
clone_size: NA
v_call: TRBV5-4
d_call: TRBD1
cdr3_aa: CASPATGSGNQPQHF
cdr3_nt: TGTGCCAGTCCCGCGACAGGGTCGGGGAATCAGCCCCAGCATTTT

j_call: TRBJ2-3
clone_size: NA
v_call: TRBV5-1
d_call: TRBD1
cdr3_aa: CASSLGGGRGRADTQYF
cdr3_nt: TGCGCCAGCAGCTTGGGAGGAGGCAGGGGGCGCGCAGATACGCAGTATTTT

j_call: TRBJ2-1
clone_size: NA
v_call: TRBV5-1
d_call: NA
cdr3_aa: CASSFGGGRSSYNEQFF
cdr3_nt: TGCGCCAGCAGCTTCGGGGGTGGGAGGAGCTCCTACAATGAGCAGTTCTTC

j_call: TRBJ2-7
clone_size: once
v_call: TRBV19
d_call: NA
cdr3_aa: CASSIGRDNLYEQYF
cdr3_nt: TGTGCCAGTAGTATAGGGCGGGACAATTTATACGAGCAGTACTTC

j_call: TRBJ2-3
clone_size: NA
v_call: TRBV10-3
d_call: TRBD2
cdr3_aa: CAISEWVGLSTDTQYF
cdr3_nt: TGTGCCATCAGTGAATGGGTGGGACTAAGCACAGATACGCAGTATTTT

j_call: TRBJ2-1
clone_size: NA
v_call: TRBV11-3
d_call: TRBD2
cdr3_aa: CASSLVKRDSYNEQFF
cdr3_nt: TGTGCCAGCAGCTTGGTAAAGCGGGACTCCTACAATGAGCAGTTCTTC

j_call: TRBJ2-7
clone_size: few
v_call: TRBV5-6
d_call: TRBD2
cdr3_aa: CASSRDRGTRNEQYF
cdr3_nt: TGTGCCAGCAGCCGGGACCGAGGGACTAGAAACGAGCAGTACTTC

j_call: TRBJ2-3
clone_size: NA
v_call: TRBV10-3
d_call: TRBD2
cdr3_aa: CAISESVISGRSGTDTQYF
cdr3_nt: TGTGCCATCAGTGAGTCGGTGATTAGCGGGAGATCGGGCACAGATACGCAGTATTTT

j_call: TRBJ2-7
clone_size: NA
v_call: TRBV10-3
d_call: TRBD1
cdr3_aa: CATLRDSEAYEQYF
cdr3_nt: TGTGCCACCCTCCGGGACAGCGAGGCCTACGAGCAGTACTTC

j_call: TRBJ2-7
clone_size: NA
v_call: TRBV6-5
d_call: NA
cdr3_aa: CASSSSGTAGYEQYF
cdr3_nt: TGTGCCAGCAGTTCATCAGGGACGGCGGGTTACGAGCAGTACTTC

j_call: TRBJ1-6
clone_size: once
v_call: TRBV28
d_call: NA
cdr3_aa: CASRPQGMDSPLHF
cdr3_nt: TGTGCCAGCAGACCACAGGGTATGGATTCACCCCTCCACTTT

j_call: TRBJ1-6
clone_size: few
v_call: TRBV28
d_call: TRBD1
cdr3_aa: CASRSGTGRGSPLHF
cdr3_nt: TGTGCCAGCCGCTCCGGGACAGGGCGGGGTTCACCCCTCCACTTT

j_call: TRBJ1-5
clone_size: few
v_call: TRBV27
d_call: TRBD1
cdr3_aa: CASRQGERNQPQHF
cdr3_nt: TGTGCCAGCCGACAGGGCGAACGCAATCAGCCCCAGCATTTT

j_call: TRBJ1-3
clone_size: NA
v_call: TRBV9
d_call: NA
cdr3_aa: CASSRQGSSSGNTIYF
cdr3_nt: TGTGCCAGCAGCCGTCAGGGGTCGAGCTCTGGAAACACCATATATTTT

j_call: TRBJ1-5
clone_size: few
v_call: TRBV4-2
d_call: TRBD1
cdr3_aa: CASSQLTGDQPQHF
cdr3_nt: TGTGCCAGCAGCCAACTCACAGGGGACCAGCCCCAGCATTTT

j_call: TRBJ2-1
clone_size: NA
v_call: TRBV5-6
d_call: NA
cdr3_aa: CASSLNGGASYNEQFF
cdr3_nt: TGTGCCAGCAGCTTGAATGGGGGGGCGTCCTACAATGAGCAGTTCTTC

j_call: TRBJ2-2
clone_size: NA
v_call: TRBV6-1
d_call: TRBD2
cdr3_aa: CASTFSRGGAGELFF
cdr3_nt: TGTGCCAGCACCTTTAGCCGGGGGGGAGCTGGGGAGCTGTTTTTT

j_call: TRBJ2-3
clone_size: NA
v_call: TRBV29-1
d_call: NA
cdr3_aa: CSVNWVDTQYF
cdr3_nt: TGCAGCGTCAATTGGGTTGATACGCAGTATTTT

j_call: TRBJ2-5
clone_size: NA
v_call: TRBV4-3
d_call: TRBD2
cdr3_aa: CASSQGLAAQETQYF
cdr3_nt: TGCGCCAGCAGCCAAGGACTAGCAGCACAAGAGACCCAGTACTTC

j_call: TRBJ2-5
clone_size: NA
v_call: TRBV18
d_call: NA
cdr3_aa: CASSPRSGNQETQYF
cdr3_nt: TGTGCCAGCTCACCAAGAAGCGGAAACCAAGAGACCCAGTACTTC

j_call: TRBJ2-1
clone_size: NA
v_call: TRBV5-4
d_call: TRBD2
cdr3_aa: CASSLSLAYNEQFF
cdr3_nt: TGTGCCAGCAGCTTGTCACTAGCGTACAATGAGCAGTTCTTC

j_call: TRBJ1-2
clone_size: NA
v_call: TRBV19
d_call: NA
cdr3_aa: CASSNSAGGYTF
cdr3_nt: TGTGCCAGTAGTAACTCTGCGGGGGGCTACACCTTC

j_call: TRBJ1-6
clone_size: once
v_call: TRBV5-1
d_call: TRBD1
cdr3_aa: CASTEQGNSPLHF
cdr3_nt: TGCGCCAGCACCGAACAGGGGAATTCACCCCTCCACTTT

j_call: TRBJ2-5
clone_size: NA
v_call: TRBV5-1
d_call: TRBD1
cdr3_aa: CASSLLGQGEWETQYF
cdr3_nt: TGCGCCAGCAGCTTGTTGGGTCAGGGGGAGTGGGAGACCCAGTACTTC

j_call: TRBJ2-1
clone_size: NA
v_call: TRBV19
d_call: TRBD2
cdr3_aa: CASSMGGTMAGRDEQFF
cdr3_nt: TGTGCCAGTAGTATGGGTGGGACTATGGCAGGGCGGGATGAGCAGTTCTTC

j_call: TRBJ2-5
clone_size: NA
v_call: TRBV30
d_call: TRBD2
cdr3_aa: CAWSRARTSGSSGETQYF
cdr3_nt: TGTGCCTGGAGTCGAGCCCGGACTAGCGGGAGTAGTGGAGAGACCCAGTACTTC

j_call: TRBJ2-2
clone_size: NA
v_call: TRBV5-1
d_call: NA
cdr3_aa: CASSLAQGRFPGELFF
cdr3_nt: TGCGCCAGCAGCTTGGCCCAAGGGCGTTTCCCCGGGGAGCTGTTTTTT

j_call: TRBJ2-5
clone_size: NA
v_call: TRBV10-2
d_call: NA
cdr3_aa: CANPQTPREREKETQYF
cdr3_nt: TGCGCCAATCCGCAGACTCCAAGGGAGAGGGAAAAAGAGACCCAGTACTTC

j_call: TRBJ1-2
clone_size: NA
v_call: TRBV4-3
d_call: NA
cdr3_aa: CASSPIAVNYGYTF
cdr3_nt: TGCGCCAGCAGCCCCATTGCAGTTAACTATGGCTACACCTTC

j_call: TRBJ1-1
clone_size: few
v_call: TRBV29-1
d_call: NA
cdr3_aa: CSVDTQGNTEAFF
cdr3_nt: TGCAGCGTTGACACCCAGGGGAACACTGAAGCTTTCTTT

j_call: TRBJ1-5
clone_size: NA
v_call: TRBV30
d_call: NA
cdr3_aa: CAWSLTGTGNQPQHF
cdr3_nt: TGTGCCTGGAGCCTGACGGGAACGGGCAATCAGCCCCAGCATTTT

j_call: TRBJ2-7
clone_size: NA
v_call: TRBV11-2
d_call: NA
cdr3_aa: CASSRFGKLGHEQYF
cdr3_nt: TGTGCCAGCAGCCGCTTTGGGAAGCTGGGCCACGAGCAGTACTTC

j_call: TRBJ2-5
clone_size: once
v_call: TRBV29-1
d_call: NA
cdr3_aa: CSVVEGDGETQYF
cdr3_nt: TGCAGCGTTGTGGAGGGGGACGGGGAGACCCAGTACTTC

j_call: TRBJ1-2
clone_size: NA
v_call: TRBV6-5
d_call: NA
cdr3_aa: CASSYSQGGYTF
cdr3_nt: TGTGCTAGCAGTTACAGTCAGGGAGGCTACACCTTC

j_call: TRBJ1-1
clone_size: NA
v_call: TRBV7-8
d_call: TRBD1
cdr3_aa: CASSFPGGTGSSGGNTEAFF
cdr3_nt: TGTGCCAGCAGCTTCCCCGGAGGGACAGGGAGTTCAGGAGGAAACACTGAAGCTTTCTTT

j_call: TRBJ2-5
clone_size: NA
v_call: TRBV6-5
d_call: NA
cdr3_aa: CASSWSGEETQYF
cdr3_nt: TGTGCCAGCAGTTGGTCGGGTGAGGAGACCCAGTACTTC

j_call: TRBJ2-1
clone_size: few
v_call: TRBV14
d_call: TRBD1
cdr3_aa: CASSDRVYNEQFF
cdr3_nt: TGTGCCAGCAGCGACAGGGTTTACAATGAGCAGTTCTTC

j_call: TRBJ2-3
clone_size: NA
v_call: TRBV6-5
d_call: NA
cdr3_aa: CASRPGLSTDTQYF
cdr3_nt: TGTGCCAGCAGACCGGGACTGAGCACAGATACGCAGTATTTT

j_call: TRBJ2-4
clone_size: NA
v_call: TRBV11-1
d_call: NA
cdr3_aa: CASSLEVGNIQYF
cdr3_nt: TGTGCCAGCAGCCTCGAAGTTGGCAACATTCAGTACTTC

j_call: TRBJ2-1
clone_size: NA
v_call: TRBV4-2
d_call: NA
cdr3_aa: CASSPTSSSYNEQFF
cdr3_nt: TGTGCCAGCAGCCCAACATCGAGCTCCTACAATGAGCAGTTCTTC

j_call: TRBJ1-6
clone_size: NA
v_call: TRBV28
d_call: TRBD1
cdr3_aa: CAIRQGAGVSPLHF
cdr3_nt: TGTGCCATCAGACAGGGGGCAGGGGTGTCACCCCTCCACTTT